These T cell receptor beta chains were read from a single sample in a study of control samples from healthy donors and cancer patients. Here immunoSEQ multiplex PCR was the method, and the copy in TCRdb shows in-frame clones only, minus some. The sample carries around 6,000 clones, 72% recorded once. Specimen: formalin-fixed, paraffin-embedded tissue. Receptors originate from a male donor with melanoma. CDR3s leave out the opening cysteine and the closing phenylalanine or tryptophan. The listing skips clone size in some rows; elsewhere it reads once, few, many or a size class.

v_gene	abundance	j_gene	CDR3aa
TRBV9	once	TRBJ1-4	ASSVGQGTNEKLF
TRBV3-1/TRBV3-2	NA	TRBJ2-2	ASSQGAFNTGELF
TRBV24-1	NA	TRBJ2-1	ATSPGSDNEQF
TRBV11-2	NA	TRBJ2-3	ASSLVEGGTQY
TRBV7-7	NA	TRBJ2-3	ASSPYSGRDTQY
TRBV6-5	once	TRBJ1-1	ASRLTDRNTEAF
TRBV5-4	few	TRBJ2-2	ASSLGDWDTGELF
TRBV15	few	TRBJ2-7	ATSSPLRRDEQY
TRBV28	NA	TRBJ2-1	ASSPPTGHEQF
TRBV30	NA	TRBJ1-1	AWSVLREAF
TRBV4-3	once	TRBJ2-1	ASSRMKTYNEQF
TRBV7-9	medium-sized	TRBJ2-2	ATGMTGPHTGELF
TRBV29-1	NA	TRBJ1-1	SVEGTANTEAF
TRBV9	once	TRBJ2-7	ASRPGQGASAEQY
TRBV7-6	NA	TRBJ2-1	ASSLGVNSGLGEQF
TRBV7-9	few	TRBJ2-3	ASSQLAGAGSDTQY
TRBV24-1	NA	TRBJ2-1	ATRGSGDEQF
TRBV27	NA	TRBJ2-3	ASSPGLEFTQY
TRBV12-5	NA	TRBJ2-2	ASGLRQGAYGELF
TRBV11-3	once	TRBJ2-3	ASSPRQGATDTQY
TRBV7-8	NA	TRBJ1-6	ASSLAGSPLH
TRBV19	NA	TRBJ2-3	ASSYDRASTDTQY
TRBV9	NA	TRBJ2-5	ASSESGVAQETQY
TRBV6-6	NA	TRBJ1-2	ASSLTAYYGYT
TRBV9	NA	TRBJ2-7	ASSVDGGGTYEQY
TRBV28	NA	TRBJ2-2	ASSLPRRGTGELF
TRBV14	NA	TRBJ1-3	ASSQVRGRSGNTIY
TRBV28	NA	TRBJ1-5	ASSLFPGGDNQPQH
TRBV15	NA	TRBJ1-5	ATSKTVSQPQH
TRBV5-5	NA	TRBJ2-1	ASSSGDVGASYNEQF
TRBV5-5	few	TRBJ1-5	ASSVTGPNQPQH